These 23 T cell receptor beta chains share one sample of origin, sequenced in a study of cytomegalovirus exposure and HLA in healthy donors. PCR used 60 Vbeta primers and 13 Jbeta primers. Here immunoSEQ multiplex PCR was the method, and the copy in TCRdb shows in-frame clones only, minus some. The repertoire holds more than 200,000 clones, with roughly 80% as singletons. The sequenced material came from PBMCs. These receptors were obtained from a man aged 40-55 years in good health and CMV-seropositive.

The sample holds one count of this clone. The genes are TRBV4-1 and TRBJ2-1, with 7 bases fitting TRBD2. Germline V CDR1 and CDR2: MGHRA, YSYEKL. The CDR3 is made up of 16 amino acids. With 3 bases clipped from V and 4 bases from J, the junction kept 9 bases outside the gene matches. Here the CDR3 DNA reads TGCGCCAGCAGCCAGATAGCGGGTCCACTTTACAATGAGCAGTTCTTC. Its translation: CASSQIAGPLYNEQFF.

For the CDR3, the DNA is TGTGCCAGCAGTTACCGTGGTTACAGGGCAGAAGCTTTCTTT. Translation: CASSYRGYRAEAFF. The chain uses TRBV6-5 and TRBJ1-1; TRBD1 might be the D (6 bases). Germline values: CDR1 MNHEY, CDR2 SVGAGI. CDR3 size: 14 residues. The V end lost 2 bases, the J end lost 8 bases, and 15 bases lay between the germline ends.

This sequence joins TRBV7-9 and TRBJ2-7; weak D call: TRBD1 (5 bases). The germline CDR1 and CDR2 sequences are SEHNR and FQNEAQ (reference sequence). This CDR3 spans 16 amino acids. The V and J ends lost 1 base and 3 bases respectively, with 16 bases between them. The CDR3 nucleotides read TGTGCCAGCAGCTTAGGGGGCAGACAAACTCTCTACGAGCAGTACGTC. Translating gives CASSLGGRQTLYEQYV.

The CDR3 is CASSPRTGGDYGYTF. The CDR3 DNA follows: TGTGCCAGCAGCCCCAGGACAGGGGGAGACTATGGCTACACCTTC. The chain recombines TRBV6-5 with TRBJ1-2; TRBD1 aligns across 10 bases. V shed 6 bases and J 3 bases; nucleotides not matched to a gene: 7. The germline V gene encodes CDR1 MNHEY and CDR2 SVGAGI. This CDR3 contains 15 residues.

V and J are TRBV5-6 and TRBJ2-7, with D perhaps matching TRBD1 (6 bases). In germline, CDR1 is SGHDT, CDR2 YYEEEE. Trimming removed 0 bases at V and 5 bases at J, with 12 bases between. The length of the CDR3 is 14 residues. Written as DNA, the CDR3 is TGTGCCAGCAGCTTGGAGGCCCACAGGGACGAGCAGTACGTC. Protein sequence: CASSLEAHRDEQYV.

This clone has more than one count but fewer than ten. The rearrangement joins TRBV2 to TRBJ1-1; no clear D. The V and J ends lost 1 base and 3 bases respectively, with 9 bases between them. CDR3 length: 14 amino acids. Looked up from germline, CDR1 is SNHLY and CDR2 is FYNNEI. CDR3 protein: CASSEEMADTEAFF. The CDR3 DNA reads TGTGCCAGCAGTGAAGAGATGGCAGACACTGAAGCTTTCTTT.

The rearrangement uses TRBV11-3 and TRBJ2-3; TRBD1 might be the D (6 bases). Germline V gene lookup returns CDR1 SGHNT and CDR2 YENEEA. V was trimmed by 4 bases and J by 0 bases, leaving 11 bases between them. The length of the CDR3 is 15 residues. In DNA, the CDR3 is TGTGCCAGCAGCTCCAGGACAGCTAGCACAGATACGCAGTATTTT. Residues: CASSSRTASTDTQYF.

CDR3 DNA sequence: TGTGCCAGCAGGGACCTCAGGGATCAGCCCCAGCATTTT. Translating gives CASRDLRDQPQHF. The chain joins TRBV2 to TRBJ1-5, with TRBD1 as a possible D gene (5 bases). This CDR3 comprises 13 residues. Looked up from germline, CDR1 is SNHLY and CDR2 is FYNNEI. V shed 6 bases and J shed 5 bases, with 11 bases lying between them.

The rearrangement links TRBV7-3 to TRBJ2-1; 7 bases are a match to TRBD1. Germline trimming cut 5 bases from V and 9 bases from J; bases unmatched to any gene: 7. The germline V gene has CDR1 SGHTA and CDR2 FQGTGA. This CDR3 is built from 13 residues. CDR3 in DNA: TGTGCCAGCAGCCCTGAGGGGGCGGTTGAGCAGTTCTTC. Residues: CASSPEGAVEQFF.

The chain carries TRBV5-1 and TRBJ1-1; maybe TRBD1 (6 bases). CDR1 and CDR2 from the germline V gene are SGHRS and YFSETQ. The CDR3 has 13 residues. Trimming took 6 bases from V and 0 from J, leaving 9 bases between them. This CDR3 is CASKDSMNTEAFF. The CDR3 DNA sequence: TGCGCCAGCAAGGACAGCATGAACACTGAAGCTTTCTTT.

A word on this clone: Other DNA sequences in this specimen translate into the identical CDR3. The CDR3 DNA reads as TGTGCCAGTAGTAGCGACAGGGGGAAGGAGACCCAGTACTTC. This translates into CASSSDRGKETQYF. This sequence joins TRBV19 and TRBJ2-5; TRBD1 agrees at 9 bases. Germline loops: CDR1 LNHDA, CDR2 SQIVND (reference sequence). V lost 4 bases, J lost 5 bases, and 5 bases stayed unmatched. This CDR3 has 14 amino acids.

The V call is TRBV4-1, the J call TRBJ2-1; D remains ambiguous. V dropped 1 base and J dropped 10 bases, with 8 bases sitting between them. CDR1 and CDR2 (germline): MGHRA, YSYEKL. The CDR3 extends over 12 amino acids. This CDR3 reads CASSQGAREQFF. In DNA, the CDR3 is TGCGCCAGCAGCCAAGGGGCCAGAGAGCAGTTCTTC.

The chain joins TRBV4-2 to TRBJ2-3, with a possible D match to TRBD1 (8 bases). The length of the CDR3 is 16 residues. Germline CDR1 is LGHNA and CDR2 is YNFKEQ. The ends were cut back, 2 bases at V and 3 bases at J, with 15 bases in the middle. The CDR3 spells CASSQSYRGGTDTQYF. The CDR3 region has the DNA TGTGCCAGCAGCCAATCGTACAGGGGGGGGACAGATACGCAGTATTTT.

This sequence joins TRBV10-1 and TRBJ2-2, with 12 bases matching TRBD1. With V trimmed by 4 bases and J by 0 bases, 15 bases remained unmatched. This CDR3 has 21 amino acids. From germline, CDR1 is WNHNN and CDR2 SYGVQD (reference sequence). This chain's CDR3 is CASSGFLHRDRGLPNTGELFF. In DNA, the CDR3 is TGCGCCAGCAGTGGGTTCCTCCACCGGGACAGGGGGCTTCCGAACACCGGGGAGCTGTTTTTT.

The chain recombines TRBV18 with TRBJ2-3, with D possibly TRBD2 on 5 matching bases. Trimming took 1 base from V and 0 from J, leaving 8 bases between them. Per germline, CDR1 KGHSH and CDR2 LQKENI. There are 15 residues in the CDR3. The CDR3, as DNA: TGTGCCAGCTCACCACTCAGCGGTAGCACAGATACGCAGTATTTT. Amino acids: CASSPLSGSTDTQYF.

This chain joins TRBV10-1 and TRBJ2-7, with 8 bases that match TRBD2. The CDR3 runs to 16 residues. J gave up 2 bases and V 6 bases, and 12 bases lay outside the gene matches. Germline V gene sequence: CDR1 WNHNN, CDR2 SYGVQD (reference sequence). Written as DNA, the CDR3 is TGCGCCAGCAGGGCCTTCCCGGGACTAGTAACCTACGAGCAGTACTTC. Its protein product is CASRAFPGLVTYEQYF.

The chain recombines TRBV5-1 with TRBJ1-2; TRBD1 is a possible D gene (6 bases). Trimming stripped 4 bases from V and 0 bases from J, with 10 bases between. Germline V gives CDR1 SGHRS, CDR2 YFSETQ. This CDR3 has 14 amino acids. CDR3 sequence (DNA): TGCGCCAGCAGCCTATGGACAGCTAACTATGGCTACACCTTC. Its translation is CASSLWTANYGYTF.

The count of this clone is one. J is TRBJ1-2 and V is TRBV6-4; tentative D call: TRBD1 (6 bases). From germline, CDR1 is MRHNA and CDR2 SNTAGT. V was trimmed by 9 bases and J by 1 base, leaving 12 bases between them. The CDR3 extends over 13 amino acids. CDR3 nucleotide sequence: TGTGCCAGAGTAACAGGGAATAACTATGGCTACACCTTC. Translating gives CARVTGNNYGYTF.

This chain joins TRBV21-1 and TRBJ1-5; the table gives TRBD1 as D, unverified against the DNA. TRBV21-1 is labeled a pseudogene. CDR3 length equals 15 residues. This CDR3 reads CASSKRQGPNQPQHF. CDR3 nucleotide sequence: TGTGCCAGCAGCAAAAGACAGGGGCCCAATCAGCCCCAGCATTTT.

The V gene is TRBV7-9, the J gene TRBJ1-1, with 8 bases lining up with TRBD1. The ends lost 5 bases at V and 0 bases at J; junction bases unmatched: 2. Per the germline V gene, CDR1 is SEHNR and CDR2 is FQNEAQ (reference sequence). This CDR3 contains 14 residues. The CDR3 here is CASSRQGLNTEAFF. The CDR3 coding sequence is TGTGCCAGCAGCCGACAGGGGTTGAACACTGAAGCTTTCTTT.

This clone occurred once. V gene TRBV15 combines with J gene TRBJ2-1, with 7 bases aligning to TRBD2. The CDR3 is made up of 13 amino acids. In germline, CDR1 is LNHNV, CDR2 YYDKDF (reference sequence). The V and J ends lost 6 bases and 8 bases, in that order; junction bases with no gene match: 7. CDR3 bases: TGTGCCACCAGTGGCGGGAGACTAGATGAGCAGTTCTTC. Translated: CATSGGRLDEQFF.

The rearrangement links TRBV28 to TRBJ2-7, with a possible D match to TRBD2 (5 bases). Trimming cost V 6 bases and J 3 bases, with 18 bases left between them. CDR1 MDHEN and CDR2 SYDVKM come from the germline V gene. The CDR3 is made up of 15 amino acids. The CDR3 nucleotides read TGTGCCAGCAGAACCCGGGCCCCGGGATACTACGAGCAGTACGTC. Encoded protein: CASRTRAPGYYEQYV.

This clone was seen a handful of times. V gene TRBV7-3 combines with J gene TRBJ2-7; TRBD2 agrees at 9 bases. CDR1 and CDR2 from the germline V gene are SGHTA and FQGTGA. Trimming removed 1 base from V and 3 bases from J; junction bases left unmatched: 4. CDR3 length equals 15 residues. The CDR3 DNA reads as TGTGCCAGCAGCTTAAGCGGGGGGGCCGGCTACGAGCAGTACTTC. Translating it yields CASSLSGGAGYEQYF. Full variable domain (outside the CDR3, taken from reference TRBV7-3 and TRBJ2-7): GAGVSQTPSNKVTEKGKYVELRCDPISGHTALYWYRQSLGQGPEFLIYFQGTGAADDSGLPNDRFFAVRPEGSVSTLKIQRTERGDSAVYLCASSLSGGAGYEQYFGPGTRLTVT.